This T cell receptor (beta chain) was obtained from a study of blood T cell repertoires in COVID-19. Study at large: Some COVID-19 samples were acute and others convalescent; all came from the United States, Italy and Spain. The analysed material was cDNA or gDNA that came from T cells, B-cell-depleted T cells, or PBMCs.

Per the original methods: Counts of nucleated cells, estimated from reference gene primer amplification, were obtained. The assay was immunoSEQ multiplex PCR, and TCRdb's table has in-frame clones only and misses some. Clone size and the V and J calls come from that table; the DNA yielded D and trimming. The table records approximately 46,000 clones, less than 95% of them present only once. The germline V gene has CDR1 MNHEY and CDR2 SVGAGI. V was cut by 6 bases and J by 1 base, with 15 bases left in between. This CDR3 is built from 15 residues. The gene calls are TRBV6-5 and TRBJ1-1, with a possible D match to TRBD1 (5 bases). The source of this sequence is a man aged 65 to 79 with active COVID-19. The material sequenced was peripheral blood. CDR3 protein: CASRHLGGSNTEAFF. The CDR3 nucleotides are TGTGCCAGCAGGCATCTGGGGGGGTCGAACACTGAAGCTTTCTTT.